This TCR beta chain was identified during a study of cytomegalovirus exposure and HLA in healthy donors. About this clone: Its specificity is unknown.

Study outcomes and limitations: A further, later analysis showed that HLA-associated TCR beta chains (compared with equally common others) were more clonally expanded.

In the PCR, 60 Vbeta and 13 Jbeta primers were used. The repertoire was sequenced with immunoSEQ multiplex PCR; TCRdb's copy has only in-frame clones and lacks some. This table has about 50,000 clones, 60% to 80% appearing once. V shed 3 bases and J 2 bases; nucleotides not matched to a gene: 6. This CDR3 is 16 amino acids long. Germline V gene sequence: CDR1 SEHNR, CDR2 FQNEAQ (reference sequence). Sequencing was done on a sample of PBMCs. The J gene is TRBJ1-3, the V gene TRBV7-9; 8 bases are a match to TRBD1. The clonotype originates from a woman between 35 and 50 years old in good health and CMV-seropositive. The CDR3 nucleotides read TGTGCCAGCAGCTTGGGAGGACAGGGAGCTGGAAACACCATATATTTT. It is translated as CASSLGGQGAGNTIYF.